This is a list of T cell receptor beta chains from one sample in a study of T cell repertoires in cytomegalovirus infection. Via MiXCR, TCRdb re-called the reads, giving one row per CDR3 protein. The sample holds about 530,000 distinct CDR3 sequences, less than 30% seen once. The specimen sequenced was PBMCs. These receptor sequences come from a human donor in good health (CMV status not recorded). Some clones in this sample may be carry-over from other donors' samples. The CDR3 runs from the conserved cysteine through the conserved F or W. The D gene is left open where the match is weak. The size of a clone is reported for some rows only, either as once, few or many, or as a class for expanded clones.

clone_size j_call cdr3_length v_call d_call cdr3_aa cdr3_nt
NA TRBJ2-1 15 TRBV19 NA CASSIDPGPTNEQFF TGTGCCAGTAGTATAGACCCCGGCCCTACCAATGAGCAGTTCTTC
NA TRBJ2-3 14 TRBV2 NA CASSESPGAPAQYF TGTGCCAGCAGTGAATCCCCGGGGGCTCCGGCGCAGTATTTT
many TRBJ2-5 13 TRBV12-3/TRBV12-4 NA CASSRDNQETQYF TGTGCCAGCAGCAGGGACAACCAAGAGACCCAGTACTTC
NA TRBJ2-1 13 TRBV6-2/TRBV6-3 NA CAVQAGLHNEQFF TGTGCCGTCCAGGCCGGACTACACAATGAGCAGTTCTTC
many TRBJ2-6 17 TRBV7-6 NA CASSLDAYGSGANVLTF TGTGCCAGCAGCTTAGACGCCTACGGATCTGGGGCCAACGTCCTGACTTTC
many TRBJ2-7 14 TRBV7-9 TRBD1 CASSSGTGDDEQYF TGTGCCAGCAGTTCCGGGACAGGGGACGACGAGCAGTACTTC
many TRBJ2-7 15 TRBV7-2 TRBD2 CASSFGHSGSHEQYF TGTGCCAGCAGCTTCGGACACAGCGGGAGCCACGAGCAGTACTTC
NA TRBJ1-6 13 TRBV20-1 NA CSARRQVNSPLHF TGCAGTGCTAGACGGCAGGTTAATTCACCCCTCCACTTT
few TRBJ2-5 13 TRBV7-9 NA CASRKDSEETQYF TGTGCCAGCAGGAAGGACAGCGAAGAGACCCAGTACTTC
NA TRBJ2-7 15 TRBV7-9 NA CANSPRTGQGGEQYF TGTGCCAACAGCCCCCGGACGGGCCAAGGGGGCGAGCAGTACTTC
NA TRBJ2-5 17 TRBV5-4 NA CASSTRPTGTPQETQYF TGTGCCAGCAGCACTAGACCGACCGGGACGCCCCAAGAGACCCAGTACTTC
few TRBJ1-4 13 TRBV19 TRBD1 CASRGQWVEKLFF TGTGCCAGTAGGGGACAGTGGGTCGAAAAACTGTTTTTT
NA TRBJ2-1 16 TRBV12-3/TRBV12-4 NA CASSVSGSYGRLEQFF TGTGCCAGCAGTGTAAGTGGGTCGTACGGCCGATTAGAGCAGTTCTTC
few TRBJ2-3 15 TRBV14 NA CASSRLAVSTDTQYF TGTGCCAGCAGCCGGTTAGCGGTTAGCACAGATACGCAGTATTTT
few TRBJ2-2 14 TRBV29-1 TRBD2 CSVGWGGTAGELFF TGCAGCGTTGGGTGGGGGGGAACAGCCGGGGAGCTGTTTTTT
few TRBJ1-4 17 TRBV4-1 NA CASSQDRGGATNEKLFF TGCGCCAGCAGCCAAGATAGGGGGGGCGCGACTAATGAAAAACTGTTTTTT
many TRBJ1-5 16 TRBV12-3/TRBV12-4 NA CASSLRAGARNQPQHF TGTGCCAGCAGTTTACGGGCAGGGGCGCGCAATCAGCCCCAGCATTTT
once TRBJ2-7 14 TRBV14 TRBD1 CASSARTGIYEQYF TGTGCCAGCAGCGCCCGGACAGGGATCTACGAGCAGTACTTC
NA TRBJ1-1 16 TRBV6-2/TRBV6-3 NA CASSLLGQITNTEAFF TGTGCCAGCAGTCTCCTTGGCCAGATAACGAACACTGAAGCTTTCTTT
NA TRBJ2-5 13 TRBV7-9 NA CASIKAREETQYF TGTGCCAGCATCAAGGCCCGGGAGGAGACCCAGTACTTC
many TRBJ2-7 14 TRBV7-2 NA CASRAVGLDYEQYF TGTGCCAGCAGGGCTGTTGGGTTGGACTACGAGCAGTACTTC
few TRBJ2-2 15 TRBV2 NA CASRSSAQNTGELFF TGTGCCAGCAGATCTAGCGCCCAGAACACCGGGGAGCTGTTTTTT
many TRBJ2-1 13 TRBV7-3 NA CASSLSPLNEQFF TGTGCCAGCAGCTTAAGCCCGCTTAATGAGCAGTTCTTC
few TRBJ1-5 13 TRBV7-2 NA CASSRPGVQPQHF TGTGCCAGCAGCCGACCAGGGGTCCAGCCCCAGCATTTT
few TRBJ2-3 16 TRBV7-2 NA CASSFSSGRLTDTQYF TGTGCCAGCAGCTTTTCCAGCGGAAGACTCACAGATACGCAGTATTTT
NA TRBJ1-2 13 TRBV6-1 TRBD1 CASSLQGWDGYTF TGTGCCAGCAGTCTACAGGGGTGGGATGGCTACACCTTC
NA TRBJ2-7 13 TRBV7-3 TRBD2 CASSFAGGYEQYF TGTGCCAGCAGCTTCGCGGGGGGCTACGAGCAGTACTTC
few TRBJ1-4 15 TRBV7-9 NA CASSLYLATNEKLFF TGTGCCAGCAGCTTATACTTGGCAACTAATGAAAAACTGTTTTTT
NA TRBJ1-1 16 TRBV19 NA CASSIGGAQGGTEAFF TGTGCCAGTAGTATAGGGGGGGCGCAAGGAGGCACTGAAGCTTTCTTT
few TRBJ1-4 15 TRBV7-9 NA CASSYAGEFGEKLFF TGTGCCAGCAGTTATGCAGGGGAGTTCGGTGAAAAACTGTTTTTT
NA TRBJ2-7 16 TRBV6-5 NA CASRPEELRSSYEQYF TGTGCCAGCAGGCCCGAGGAGCTTAGGAGCTCCTACGAGCAGTACTTC
NA TRBJ2-3 16 TRBV12-3/TRBV12-4 TRBD2 CASSLTSGIGTDTQYF TGTGCCAGCAGTTTGACTAGCGGGATTGGCACAGATACGCAGTATTTT
NA TRBJ1-1 13 TRBV12-3/TRBV12-4 TRBD1 CASSLKQGSAAFF TGTGCCAGCAGTTTGAAACAGGGGAGCGCAGCTTTCTTT
few TRBJ1-2 16 TRBV4-3 NA CASSQAPVRDNYGYTF TGCGCCAGCAGCCAAGCCCCTGTGCGGGACAACTATGGCTACACCTTC
many TRBJ2-5 15 TRBV7-7 TRBD1 CASSLGGTGAETQYF TGTGCCAGCAGCTTAGGGGGGACAGGAGCGGAGACCCAGTACTTC
NA TRBJ2-7 16 TRBV24-1 NA CATSDWGRTGSYEQYF TGTGCCACCAGTGATTGGGGACGGACCGGCTCCTACGAGCAGTACTTC
few TRBJ1-5 15 TRBV7-9 NA CASSLGGGAGQPQHF TGTGCCAGCAGCTTAGGGGGGGGGGCAGGGCAGCCCCAGCATTTT
few TRBJ1-1 13 TRBV2 NA CASSEPRDTEAFF TGTGCCAGCAGCGAACCGAGGGACACTGAAGCTTTCTTT
NA TRBJ2-1 14 TRBV29-1 TRBD2 CSVLLAGPYNEQFF TGCAGCGTCCTACTAGCGGGCCCCTACAATGAGCAGTTCTTC
NA TRBJ2-6 15 TRBV29-1 NA CSVDDRLSGANVLTF TGCAGCGTGGACGACAGGTTATCTGGGGCCAACGTCCTGACTTTC
few TRBJ2-3 14 TRBV2 TRBD1 CASSGQGNVDTQYF TGTGCCAGCAGCGGACAGGGGAATGTGGATACGCAGTATTTT
many TRBJ1-6 15 TRBV7-2 NA CASSSGGVPNSPLHF TGTGCCAGCAGCTCCGGGGGGGTGCCAAATTCACCCCTCCACTTT
few TRBJ2-6 15 TRBV24-1 NA CATSDTRGRPDVLTF TGTGCCACCAGTGATACCCGGGGCAGGCCGGACGTCCTGACTTTC
few TRBJ2-1 15 TRBV30 TRBD2 CAWSVHVGAGGGQFF TGTGCCTGGAGTGTACACGTCGGGGCGGGAGGTGGGCAGTTCTTC
NA TRBJ1-1 14 TRBV19 NA CASSIGPVRTEAFF TGTGCCAGTAGTATTGGGCCAGTTCGCACTGAAGCTTTCTTT
few TRBJ2-1 14 TRBV9 NA CASSVGDPGNEQFF TGTGCCAGCAGCGTGGGGGATCCCGGTAATGAGCAGTTCTTC
NA TRBJ2-7 14 TRBV19 NA CASSIAAETYEQYF TGTGCCAGTAGTATAGCAGCTGAAACCTACGAGCAGTACTTC
NA TRBJ2-5 17 TRBV7-3 TRBD2 CASSPRLAGGPEETQYF TGTGCCAGCAGCCCGAGACTAGCGGGAGGGCCTGAGGAGACCCAGTACTTC
many TRBJ2-7 15 TRBV12-3/TRBV12-4 TRBD1 CASSPMGQGTYEQYF TGTGCCAGCAGCCCAATGGGACAGGGCACCTACGAGCAGTACTTC
few TRBJ1-6 13 TRBV11-3 NA CASSPPSTGILHF TGTGCCAGCAGCCCCCCTAGCACGGGGATCCTCCACTTT
many TRBJ1-1 12 TRBV12-3/TRBV12-4 NA CAIRDRNTEAFF TGTGCCATCCGGGATAGGAACACTGAAGCTTTCTTT
many TRBJ2-1 16 TRBV7-6 NA CASSLAYRGPYNEQFF TGTGCCAGCAGCTTAGCGTACCGGGGACCGTACAATGAGCAGTTCTTC
NA TRBJ2-5 15 TRBV30 TRBD1 CAWVNWQGEWETQYF TGTGCCTGGGTTAATTGGCAGGGGGAGTGGGAGACCCAGTACTTC
few TRBJ2-1 16 TRBV19 TRBD2 CASSTQSGSIYNEQFF TGTGCCAGTAGTACCCAGAGCGGGAGCATCTACAATGAGCAGTTCTTC
NA TRBJ2-1 15 TRBV18 NA CASSVMTLQNGEQFF TGTGCCAGCTCCGTGATGACTCTCCAGAACGGGGAGCAGTTCTTC
few TRBJ1-1 15 TRBV4-1 TRBD1 CASSQGSPGQVYSFF TGCGCCAGCAGCCAAGGTTCCCCGGGACAGGTGTATTCTTTCTTT
NA TRBJ1-1 14 TRBV28 NA CASSLRGAWSEAFF TGTGCCAGCAGTTTACGAGGAGCGTGGTCTGAAGCTTTCTTT
NA TRBJ1-2 12 TRBV2 NA CASSMSSYGYTF TGTGCCAGCAGTATGAGCTCCTATGGCTACACCTTC
few TRBJ2-7 10 TRBV20-1 NA CSAYKTEQYF TGCAGTGCTTACAAGACGGAGCAGTACTTC
once TRBJ2-5 15 TRBV15 NA CATSRDLQPQETQYF TGTGCCACCAGCAGAGATCTGCAACCCCAAGAGACCCAGTACTTC